This entry concerns a single TCR beta chain. What it binds is unknown. Trimming shortened V by 7 bases and J by 3 bases, and 13 bases separated the two germline ends. Germline assignment: CDR1 SGHVS and CDR2 FQNEAQ. CDR3 length: 14 residues. TCRdb called the 5' RACE reads again in MiXCR, with one record for every CDR3 protein. This table has roughly 120,000 distinct CDR3 sequences, approximately 14% appearing once. The data are from a study of CD8 T cells in ankylosing spondylitis. Study-level results: Reportedly, significant enrichment of disease-linked clones occurred in matched ankylosing spondylitis synovial fluid. Before this, some motif variants had been reported in reactive arthritis synovial fluid and blood. Those disease-linked clones were CD8+; they were also relatively rare in peripheral blood.

The sample taken for sequencing was blood, either unsorted or a sorted T cell fraction (not recorded which). The source of this sequence is a female donor with ankylosing spondylitis or in good health (not recorded which). The rearrangement joins TRBV7-8 to TRBJ2-1; unclear D gene. CDR3 in DNA: TGTGCCAGCATCGAAGACTTCGGCTACAATGAGCAGTTCTTC. Amino acids: CASIEDFGYNEQFF.